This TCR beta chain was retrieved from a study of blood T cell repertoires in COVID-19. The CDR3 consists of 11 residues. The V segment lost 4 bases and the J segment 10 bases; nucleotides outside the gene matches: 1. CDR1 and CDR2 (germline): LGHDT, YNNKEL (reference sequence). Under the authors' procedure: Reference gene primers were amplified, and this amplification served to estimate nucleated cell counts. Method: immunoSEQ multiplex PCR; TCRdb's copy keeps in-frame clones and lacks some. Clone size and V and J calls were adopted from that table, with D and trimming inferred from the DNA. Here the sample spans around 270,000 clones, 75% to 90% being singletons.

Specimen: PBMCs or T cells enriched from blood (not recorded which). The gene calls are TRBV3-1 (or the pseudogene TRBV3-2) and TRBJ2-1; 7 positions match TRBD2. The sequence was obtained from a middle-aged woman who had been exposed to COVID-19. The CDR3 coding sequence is TGTGCCAGCAGCCTCGGGGGGGAGCAGTTCTTC. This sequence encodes CASSLGGEQFF.